The clone carrying this TCR beta chain turned up a few times. Antigen unknown. TCRdb re-derived calls from the 5' RACE reads in MiXCR, one entry per CDR3 protein. The table lists roughly 550,000 distinct CDR3 sequences, about a fifth of them singletons. This record belongs to a study of T-cell memory formation after mild COVID-19. Study-wide results and caveats: The study found contracting CD4+ clones mainly in CM and EM and contracting CD8+ clones in EMRA. The finding that pre-infection memory included some responding clones suggested that cross-reactive memory joined.

V lost 1 base, J lost 5 bases, and 5 bases stayed unmatched. CDR1 and CDR2 from the germline V gene are SGHNT and YENEEA. There are 14 residues in the CDR3. This receptor was taken from an adult woman who had mild COVID-19 (a few samples of this study predate the infection). Cell type and time point are not known. The sequencing input was PBMCs or a T cell subset sorted from them (not recorded which). This chain uses TRBV11-3 with TRBJ2-7; 7 positions match TRBD2. The CDR3 loop reads CASSLVGGSHEQYF. The DNA for the CDR3 is TGTGCCAGCAGCTTAGTGGGCGGGAGCCACGAGCAGTACTTC.